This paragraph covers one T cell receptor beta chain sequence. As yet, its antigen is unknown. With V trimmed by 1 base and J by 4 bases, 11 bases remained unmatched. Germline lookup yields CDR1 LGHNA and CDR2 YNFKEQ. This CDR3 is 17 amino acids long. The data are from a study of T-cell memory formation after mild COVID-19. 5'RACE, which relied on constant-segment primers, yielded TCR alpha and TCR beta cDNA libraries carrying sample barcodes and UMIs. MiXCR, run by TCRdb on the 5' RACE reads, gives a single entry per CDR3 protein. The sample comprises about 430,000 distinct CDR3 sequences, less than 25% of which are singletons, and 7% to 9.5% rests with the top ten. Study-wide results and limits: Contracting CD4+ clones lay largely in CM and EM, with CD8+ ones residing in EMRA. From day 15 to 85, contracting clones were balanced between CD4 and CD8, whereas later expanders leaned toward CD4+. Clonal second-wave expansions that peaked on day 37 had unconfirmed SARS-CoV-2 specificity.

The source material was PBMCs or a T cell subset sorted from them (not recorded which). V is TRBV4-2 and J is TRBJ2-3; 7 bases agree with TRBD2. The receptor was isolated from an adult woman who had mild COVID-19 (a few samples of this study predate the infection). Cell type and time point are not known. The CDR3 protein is CASSQGSGGLIADTQYF. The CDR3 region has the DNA TGTGCCAGCAGCCAAGGATCGGGGGGTCTAATTGCAGATACGCAGTATTTT.